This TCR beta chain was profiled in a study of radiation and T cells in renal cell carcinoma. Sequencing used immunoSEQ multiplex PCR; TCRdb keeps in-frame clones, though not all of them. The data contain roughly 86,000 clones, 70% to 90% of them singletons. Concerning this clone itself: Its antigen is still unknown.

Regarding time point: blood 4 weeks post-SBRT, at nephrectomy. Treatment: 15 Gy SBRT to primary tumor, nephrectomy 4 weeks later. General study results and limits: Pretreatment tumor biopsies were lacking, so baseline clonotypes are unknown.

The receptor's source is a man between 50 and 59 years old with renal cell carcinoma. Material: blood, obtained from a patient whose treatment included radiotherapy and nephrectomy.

CDR3 nucleotide sequence: TGTGCCAGCAGCTTAACTGGGGAGTCCTACGAGCAGTACTTC. Translated, it gives CASSLTGESYEQYF. J is TRBJ2-7 and V is TRBV11-3; D perhaps matches TRBD2 (5 bases). This CDR3 has 14 amino acids. V lost 2 bases, J lost 1 base, and 9 bases lay in between. The germline gives CDR1 SGHNT, CDR2 YENEEA.